Below are 7 T cell receptor beta chains sequenced from a single sample in a study of T-cell memory formation after mild COVID-19. From the 5' RACE reads, TCRdb called clonotypes with MiXCR, one entry per CDR3 protein. This sample has hundreds of thousands of distinct CDR3 sequences, with about 20% found just once. Sequenced: PBMCs or a T cell subset sorted from them (not recorded which). Receptors were obtained from an adult woman who had mild COVID-19 (a few samples of this study predate the infection). Cell type and time point are not known.

In the case of this clonotype: This may arise from a read error, as a much more abundant clone is one base away. J is TRBJ2-5 and V is TRBV3-1, with 7 bases identical to TRBD2. This CDR3 region has 15 residues. Looked up from germline, CDR1 is LGHDT and CDR2 is YNNKEL (reference sequence). DNA of the CDR3: TGTGCCAGCAGCCTCCCCCGGACTAGTGAAGAGACCCGGTACTTC. This codes for CASSLPRTSEETRYF.

CDR3 nucleotide sequence: TGTGCCAGCTCCCCGACAGGGGTCGAAACAGATACGCAGTATTTT. This translates into CASSPTGVETDTQYF. The rearrangement links TRBV19 to TRBJ2-3; 8 positions agree with TRBD1. This CDR3 has 15 residues. The germline gives CDR1 LNHDA, CDR2 SQIVND (reference sequence). V lost 9 bases, J lost 3 bases, and 11 bases stayed unmatched. Based on the CDR3 plus reference TRBV19 and TRBJ2-3, the full variable domain is DGGITQSPKYLFRKEGQNVTLSCEQNLNHDAMYWYRQDPGQGLRLIYYSQIVNDFQKGDIAEGYSVSREKKESFPLTVTSAQKNPTAFYLCASSPTGVETDTQYFGPGTRLTVL.

V and J are TRBV12-3 or TRBV12-4 and TRBJ2-5; D may be TRBD1 or TRBD2 (5 bases each). The CDR3 is made up of 14 amino acids. Trimming pared 1 base from V and 13 bases from J, leaving 19 bases between. The CDR3 loop is CASSLGAAGRRGYF. The CDR3 bases are TGTGCCAGCAGTTTAGGGGCCGCAGGGAGAAGGGGGTACTTC.

A few counts support this clonotype. The chain uses TRBV19 and TRBJ2-7; the match to TRBD2 covers 8 bases. This CDR3 is built from 13 residues. Trimming cost V 3 bases and J 6 bases; bases outside gene matches: 4. From germline, CDR1 is LNHDA and CDR2 SQIVND (reference sequence). The CDR3 sequence is CASSMKRESEQYF. CDR3 DNA: TGTGCCAGTAGTATGAAGCGGGAGAGCGAGCAGTACTTC.

CDR3 sequence (DNA): TGTGCCAGCAGCTTAGACGCCCATCCAGATACGCAGTATTTT. This gives the protein CASSLDAHPDTQYF. This rearrangement joins TRBV7-9 to TRBJ2-3; D gene unclear. Germline CDR1 is SEHNR and CDR2 is FQNEAQ (reference sequence). The CDR3 consists of 14 residues. V shed 1 base and J shed 4 bases, with 9 bases lying between them.

A few counts support this clonotype. This chain's CDR3 is CASREEGETQYF. The CDR3 nucleotides read TGCGCCAGCAGGGAAGAGGGAGAGACCCAGTACTTC. The chain joins TRBV5-1 to TRBJ2-5, with D perhaps matching TRBD2 (5 bases). The CDR3 spans 12 residues. CDR1 and CDR2 from the germline V gene are SGHRS and YFSETQ. The V end was cut by 5 bases, the J end by 4 bases, with 9 bases between.

The chain joins TRBV6-5 to TRBJ1-1; possibly TRBD1 for D (5 bases). The CDR3 covers 15 residues. V lost 2 bases and J lost 4, with 14 bases in between. Germline V CDR1 and CDR2: MNHEY, SVGAGI. CDR3 sequence reads: CASSYGPGPGTEAFF. The CDR3, as DNA: TGTGCCAGCAGTTACGGGCCAGGGCCGGGCACTGAAGCTTTCTTT.